This T cell receptor (beta chain) was sequenced during a study of blood T cell repertoires in COVID-19. Across the whole study: From the United States, Italy and Spain came samples of acute and convalescent COVID-19. Sources were T cells, B-cell-depleted T cells, or PBMCs; the material itself was cDNA or gDNA.

The authors' processing: It was from reference gene primer amplification that nucleated cell counts were estimated. Profiling relied on immunoSEQ multiplex PCR, and the TCRdb table lists in-frame clones only, not all of them. V and J calls and clone size come straight from that table; D and trimming were deduced from the DNA. The sample shows hundreds of thousands of clones, more than 65% of them seen only once. The CDR3 covers 12 residues. Germline V lookup: CDR1 SQVTM, CDR2 ANQGSEA. J was trimmed by 2 bases and V by 3 bases; bases with no gene match: 1. This sequence joins TRBV29-1 and TRBJ2-7, with 7 bases identical to TRBD2. Sequencing was carried out using peripheral blood. The clonotype comes from a woman older than 75 with acute or convalescent COVID-19. CDR3 residues: CSVEGTTYEQYF. The DNA of the CDR3 is TGCAGCGTTGAGGGGACTACCTACGAGCAGTACTTC.